One and the same sample provided the 13 T cell receptor beta chains below, sequenced in a study of cytomegalovirus exposure and HLA in healthy donors. The study ran its PCR with 60 Vbeta and 13 Jbeta primers. TCRdb's table, derived via immunoSEQ multiplex PCR, lists solely in-frame clones and lacks some. The data show fewer than 250,000 clones, about three quarters seen once. The sequenced material came from PBMCs. The receptors originated from a man aged 35-49 years in good health and CMV-seronegative.

The chain joins TRBV7-6 to TRBJ1-1; D unresolved. Trimming cost V 8 bases and J 7 bases, with 14 bases left between them. This CDR3 is built from 12 residues. Germline V gives CDR1 SGHVS, CDR2 FNYEAQ. The CDR3 spells CASGSGSDEAFF. CDR3 nucleotides: TGTGCCAGCGGGTCAGGTTCTGATGAAGCTTTCTTT.

The chain uses TRBV7-2 and TRBJ2-7; D uncertain. Deletions cut 1 base from V and 0 bases from J, with 7 bases between. Germline values: CDR1 SGHTA, CDR2 FQGNSA. The CDR3 is 14 residues long. The CDR3 nucleotides read TGTGCCAGCAGCTTAGAACTGCACTCCTACGAGCAGTACTTC. It is translated as CASSLELHSYEQYF.

The chain has TRBV9 and TRBJ1-1; 7 bases are shared with TRBD1. Trimming at V came to 4 bases and at J to 5 bases, leaving 8 bases not matched to a gene. Germline V gives CDR1 SGDLS, CDR2 YYNGEE. This CDR3 is built from 14 residues. The CDR3 DNA reads as TGTGCCAGCAGCCCACGGACAGGAAAAACTGAAGCTTTCTTT. Encoded protein: CASSPRTGKTEAFF.

This clone was seen only a few times. The gene calls are TRBV2 and TRBJ2-7; 7 bases line up with TRBD1. Trimming took 5 bases from V and 5 from J; bases not matched to a gene: 9. Germline-derived CDR1 and CDR2 are SNHLY and FYNNEI. This CDR3 spans 14 amino acids. CDR3 in DNA: TGTGCCAGCAGTTGGACAGGTACCCCCCACGAGCAGTACTTC. Its protein is CASSWTGTPHEQYF.

The chain employs TRBV7-3 and TRBJ2-3; 8 bases fit TRBD2. The CDR3 is made up of 13 amino acids. The germline gives CDR1 SGHTA, CDR2 FQGTGA. Losses at the gene ends were 8 bases for V and 6 bases for J; bases not matched to a gene: 7. This CDR3 is CASGAGASDTQYF. CDR3 DNA: TGTGCCAGCGGAGCGGGAGCTTCCGATACGCAGTATTTT.

The chain couples TRBV18 to TRBJ2-5; TRBD2 agrees at 9 bases. The CDR3 extends over 15 amino acids. The germline gives CDR1 KGHSH, CDR2 LQKENI. With V trimmed by 3 bases and J by 3 bases, 5 bases remained unmatched. CDR3 residues: CASSPILAGKETQYF. The CDR3 DNA follows: TGTGCCAGCTCACCGATACTAGCGGGCAAAGAGACCCAGTACTTC.

This clone appeared a few times. V and J are TRBV19 and TRBJ2-6, with D uncertain. V lost 8 bases and J lost 1, with 9 bases in between. CDR3 length equals 14 residues. Germline V gene data show CDR1 as LNHDA and CDR2 as SQIVND (reference sequence). The CDR3 region is CASGWRSGANVLTF. In nucleotides, the CDR3 is TGTGCCAGTGGGTGGAGATCTGGGGCCAACGTCCTGACTTTC.

This clone was picked up one time. DNA for the CDR3: TGTGCCAGCAGCGTTGCAAGCGGGAGTAACACAGATACGCAGTATTTT. It translates to CASSVASGSNTDTQYF. The genes are TRBV9 and TRBJ2-3; 8 bases fit TRBD2. Germline assignment: CDR1 SGDLS and CDR2 YYNGEE. With 2 bases clipped from V and 2 bases from J, the junction kept 7 bases outside the gene matches. This CDR3 region has 16 residues.

This clone was picked up a small number of times. The chain is built from TRBV5-1 and TRBJ1-4; D possibly corresponds to TRBD1 (5 bases). This CDR3 has 14 residues. CDR1 and CDR2 from the germline V gene are SGHRS and YFSETQ. Trimming removed 6 bases at V and 3 bases at J, with 12 bases between. CDR3 amino acids: CASNIGDPNEKLFF. For the CDR3, the DNA is TGCGCCAGCAATATAGGGGATCCTAATGAAAAACTGTTTTTT.

This clone has just one count. The chain combines TRBV9 with TRBJ2-1; 11 nucleotides agree with TRBD2. The V segment lost 4 bases and the J segment 7 bases; nucleotides outside the gene matches: 10. This CDR3 has 16 amino acids. CDR1 is SGDLS and CDR2 is YYNGEE in the germline V gene. CDR3 protein: CASSISVAGGPNEQFF. The CDR3 bases are TGTGCCAGCAGCATCAGCGTAGCGGGAGGGCCGAATGAGCAGTTCTTC.

Ten or more counts support this clone. The gene calls are TRBV2 and TRBJ1-2, with 8 nucleotides matching TRBD1. V dropped 6 bases and J dropped 4; count of bases not matched to a gene: 10. The CDR3 length is 15 residues. From germline, CDR1 is SNHLY and CDR2 FYNNEI. CDR3 bases: TGTGCCAGCAGCGCCCCCCCCGACAGGGGCTATGGCTACACCTTC. This sequence encodes CASSAPPDRGYGYTF.

The chain links TRBV5-1 to TRBJ1-6, with D possibly TRBD1 on 6 matching bases. The CDR3 totals 13 residues. Germline lookup yields CDR1 SGHRS and CDR2 YFSETQ. V lost 4 bases to trimming and J lost 8 bases, with 10 bases between them. The CDR3 coding sequence is TGCGCCAGCAGCCCGGACAGTTATTCACCCCTCCACTTT. Its translation: CASSPDSYSPLHF.

The chain is built from TRBV18 and TRBJ2-3; D unclear. V was cut by 0 bases and J by 3 bases, with 10 bases left in between. Germline CDR1 and CDR2: KGHSH and LQKENI. This CDR3 spans 15 amino acids. CDR3 in amino acids: CASSPPGRGTDTQYF. DNA of the CDR3: TGTGCCAGCTCACCACCGGGCCGTGGAACAGATACGCAGTATTTT. Complete variable domain (other parts from reference TRBV18 and TRBJ2-3): NAGVMQNPRHLVRRRGQEARLRCSPMKGHSHVYWYRQLPEEGLKFMVYLQKENIIDESGMPKERFSAEFPKEGPSILRIQQVVRGDSAAYFCASSPPGRGTDTQYFGPGTRLTVL.